The T cell receptor (beta chain) under discussion was sequenced for a study of T cells in women clearing cervical HPV infection. Study as a whole: Donors had HPV16-related CIN3 or worse; 2 had invasive cancer. Case blood drawn at lesion detection; control blood after infection cleared.

Overall study results and limits: TRBV6-7 relative abundance averaged roughly 0.1% in cases and 0.16% in controls.

V lost 5 bases and J lost 4; bases outside the gene matches: 5. Germline CDR1 is KGHSH and CDR2 is LQKENI. The CDR3 loop spans 14 amino acids. About this clone itself: What it binds is not known. The CDR3 goes on 3 residues after the read ends, and that part is filled in from the germline J gene.

MY09/MY11 PCR detected cervical HPV DNA; dot-blot assigned genotypes. Assay: immunoSEQ multiplex PCR; the TCRdb copy retains only in-frame clones and omits some. Across some 40,000 clones, the top ten clones capture roughly 1.2% of the sample. The sequenced sample consisted of blood buffy coat. V is TRBV18 and J is TRBJ2-3; 8 bases are shared with TRBD2. This receptor was taken from a woman aged 18 to 75 with a cervical HPV16 infection that either progressed to CIN3+ or cleared (not recorded which). The CDR3 loop reads CASSSSGRADTQYF. The CDR3 DNA, read in part, is TGTGCCAGCTCATCGAGCGGGAGAGCAGATACG.